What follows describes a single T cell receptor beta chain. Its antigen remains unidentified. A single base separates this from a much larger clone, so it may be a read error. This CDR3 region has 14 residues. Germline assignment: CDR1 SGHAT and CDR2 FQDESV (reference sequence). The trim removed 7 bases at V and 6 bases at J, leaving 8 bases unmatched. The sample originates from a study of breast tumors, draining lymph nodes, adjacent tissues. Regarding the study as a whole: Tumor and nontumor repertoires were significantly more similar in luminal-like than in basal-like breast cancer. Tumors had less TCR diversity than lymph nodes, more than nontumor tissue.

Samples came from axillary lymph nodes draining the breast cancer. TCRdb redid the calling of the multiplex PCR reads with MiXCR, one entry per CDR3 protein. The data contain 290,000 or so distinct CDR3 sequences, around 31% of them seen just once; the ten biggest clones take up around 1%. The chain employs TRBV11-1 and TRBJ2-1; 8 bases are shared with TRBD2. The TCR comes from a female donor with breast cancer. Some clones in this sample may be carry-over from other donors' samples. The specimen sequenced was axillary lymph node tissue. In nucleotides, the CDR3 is TGTGCCAGCAAAACTAGCGGAAAAACCAATGAGCAGTTCTTC. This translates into CASKTSGKTNEQFF.